This T cell receptor (beta chain) was sequenced during a study of neoadjuvant anti-PD-1 for oral cavity cancer. About the study: Patients mostly received three to four biweekly nivolumab doses at 3 mg/kg before surgery.

Libraries were prepared by immunoSEQ multiplex PCR; TCRdb keeps only in-frame clonotypes and omits some of them. The data contain about 23,000 clones, about 25% of them singletons. This clone was seen just once. Its target is not known. Notes on the study in general: Each response group had just a few patients in TCR analyses. Pretreatment Treg/Th17 ratio correlated inversely with post-treatment tumor clonality.

CDR3 length: 17 residues. Trimming stripped 3 bases from V and 0 bases from J, with 15 bases between. Germline CDR1 MRHNA, CDR2 SNTAGT. Time point given: after neoadjuvant nivolumab, at surgical resection. The patients had HPV-negative, locally advanced oral cavity squamous cell carcinoma. Material: tumor tissue, obtained after nivolumab (anti-PD-1) treatment. The TCR was taken from a person between 40 and 85 years old with oral cavity squamous cell carcinoma. The V call is TRBV6-4, the J call TRBJ1-5; D is perhaps TRBD1 (5 bases). CDR3 in amino acids: CASSDSQDRASNQPQHF. DNA of the CDR3: TGTGCCAGCAGTGATTCTCAAGACAGAGCTAGCAATCAGCCCCAGCATTTT.